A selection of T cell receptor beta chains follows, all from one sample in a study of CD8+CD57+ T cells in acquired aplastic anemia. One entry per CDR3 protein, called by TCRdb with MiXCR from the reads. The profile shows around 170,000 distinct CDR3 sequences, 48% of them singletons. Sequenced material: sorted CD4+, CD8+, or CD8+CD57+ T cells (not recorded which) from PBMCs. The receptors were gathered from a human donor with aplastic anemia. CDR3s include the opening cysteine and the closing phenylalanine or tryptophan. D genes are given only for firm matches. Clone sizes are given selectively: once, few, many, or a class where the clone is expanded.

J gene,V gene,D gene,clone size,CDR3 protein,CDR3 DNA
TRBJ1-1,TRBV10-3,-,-,CAICRTGGTEAFF,TGTGCCATCTGTCGAACCGGGGGCACTGAAGCTTTCTTT
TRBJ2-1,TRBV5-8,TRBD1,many,CASLDRVGDNEQFF,TGTGCCAGCCTCGACAGGGTAGGGGACAATGAGCAGTTCTTC
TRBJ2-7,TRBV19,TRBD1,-,CASSTDRGYEQYF,TGTGCCAGTAGTACGGACAGGGGCTACGAGCAGTACTTC
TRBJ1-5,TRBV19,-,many,CASSRAVSNQPQHF,TGTGCCAGTAGTCGGGCAGTTAGCAATCAGCCCCAGCATTTT
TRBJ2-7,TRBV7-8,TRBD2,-,CASSSAGTSHDEQYF,TGTGCCAGCAGCTCCGCCGGGACTAGCCATGACGAGCAGTACTTC
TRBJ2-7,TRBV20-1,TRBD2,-,CSAGTSGRAGEQYF,TGCAGTGCGGGGACTAGCGGGAGGGCAGGTGAGCAGTACTTC
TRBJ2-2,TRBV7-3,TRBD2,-,CASSQLAGGINTGELFF,TGTGCCAGCAGCCAACTAGCGGGGGGCATCAACACCGGGGAGCTGTTTTTT
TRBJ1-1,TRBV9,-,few,CASSPEFWVSNTEAFF,TGTGCCAGCTCACCGGAATTTTGGGTGTCGAACACTGAAGCTTTCTTT
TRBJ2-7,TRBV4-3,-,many,CASSQEGGGGRIYEQYF,TGCGCCAGCAGCCAAGAAGGGGGCGGGGGGCGAATCTACGAGCAGTACTTC
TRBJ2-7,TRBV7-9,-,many,CASSLGGRRAYEQYF,TGTGCCAGCAGCTTAGGGGGGCGTAGGGCCTACGAGCAGTACTTC
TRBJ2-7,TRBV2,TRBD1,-,CASSVSTGQPYEQYF,TGTGCCAGCAGTGTGAGTACGGGACAGCCCTACGAGCAGTACTTC